This is a list of T cell receptor beta chains from one sample in a study of cytomegalovirus exposure and HLA in healthy donors. TCRdb's table, derived via immunoSEQ multiplex PCR, lists solely in-frame clones and lacks some. The sample has 140,000 or so clones, over 60% seen once. The sample was PBMCs. Every receptor here comes from a woman aged 25 to 39 in good health and CMV-seronegative. Both conserved end residues are part of each CDR3. A D gene is named only where the DNA matches it firmly. Clone sizes are given selectively: once, few, many, or a class where the clone is expanded.

size: few; D: TRBD2; V: TRBV2; J: TRBJ2-7; length: 14; DNA: TGTGCCAGCAGTGTGAGCGGGGGGCCCTACGAGCAGTACTTC; CDR3: CASSVSGGPYEQYF
size: NA; D: NA; V: TRBV7-8; J: TRBJ1-1; length: 14; DNA: TGTGCCAGCAGCTTGACAACGCTGAACACTGAAGCTTTCTTT; CDR3: CASSLTTLNTEAFF
size: NA; D: TRBD2; V: TRBV13; J: TRBJ2-3; length: 16; DNA: TGTGCCAGCAGTTTTATACTAGCGGGGGGGCCAGATACGCAGTATTTT; CDR3: CASSFILAGGPDTQYF
size: NA; D: TRBD2; V: TRBV2; J: TRBJ2-5; length: 15; DNA: TGTGCCAGCGAGAGGCTAGCGGGTTTTCAAGAGACCCAGTACTTC; CDR3: CASERLAGFQETQYF
size: NA; D: NA; V: TRBV20-1; J: TRBJ2-1; length: 10; DNA: TGCAGCCCGCAGTACAATGAGCAGTTCTTC; CDR3: CSPQYNEQFF
size: NA; D: NA; V: TRBV14; J: TRBJ1-4; length: 18; DNA: TGTGCCAGCAGCCAAGATCAGGGACTGCTAGACCCCAATGAAAAACTGTTTTTT; CDR3: CASSQDQGLLDPNEKLFF
size: NA; D: NA; V: TRBV9; J: TRBJ1-4; length: 14; DNA: TGTGCCAGCAGCGTAGCCGACATTAATGAAAAACTGTTTTTT; CDR3: CASSVADINEKLFF
size: NA; D: NA; V: TRBV18; J: TRBJ1-6; length: 18; DNA: TGTGCCAGCTCACAGATTGGACAGACCAGCTCCTATAATTCACCCCTCCACTTT; CDR3: CASSQIGQTSSYNSPLHF
size: NA; D: NA; V: TRBV7-3; J: TRBJ1-2; length: 12; DNA: TGTGCCAGCAGCGCGGGGACGGATGGCTACACCTTC; CDR3: CASSAGTDGYTF
size: NA; D: NA; V: TRBV5-1; J: TRBJ2-3; length: 14; DNA: TGCGCCAGCAGCGTACAGGGCGTTACAGATACGCAGTATTTT; CDR3: CASSVQGVTDTQYF
size: NA; D: NA; V: TRBV4-2; J: TRBJ2-7; length: 13; DNA: TGTGCCAGCAGCCAACTGACATTCTACGAGCAGTACTTC; CDR3: CASSQLTFYEQYF
size: NA; D: NA; V: TRBV19; J: TRBJ2-5; length: 13; DNA: TGTGCCAGTAGTTCACAGGGTCGAGAGACCCAGTACTTC; CDR3: CASSSQGRETQYF
size: NA; D: TRBD1; V: TRBV28; J: TRBJ1-3; length: 17; DNA: TGTGCCAGCAGTTTTTCCCCCGGGACAGGGACCGGAAACACCATATATTTT; CDR3: CASSFSPGTGTGNTIYF
size: once; D: NA; V: TRBV27; J: TRBJ1-5; length: 15; DNA: TGTGCCAGCAGTCCGAATTCAGATAGCAATCAGCCCCAGCATTTT; CDR3: CASSPNSDSNQPQHF
size: few; D: TRBD1; V: TRBV6-5; J: TRBJ2-7; length: 13; DNA: TGTGCCAGCAGCCGACAGGGCTTCTACGAGCAGTACTTC; CDR3: CASSRQGFYEQYF
size: NA; D: NA; V: TRBV30; J: TRBJ1-1; length: 14; DNA: TGTGCCTGGAGTGTACAGGAAGGGAACACTGAAGCTTTCTTT; CDR3: CAWSVQEGNTEAFF
size: NA; D: TRBD1; V: TRBV10-3; J: TRBJ1-2; length: 15; DNA: TGTGCCATCAGTCGAACCAGGGGGACTAACTATGGCTACACCTTC; CDR3: CAISRTRGTNYGYTF
size: NA; D: TRBD1; V: TRBV4-1; J: TRBJ1-1; length: 14; DNA: TGCGCCAGCAGCCCCCAGGGGGGAGTTGCTGAAGCTTTCTTT; CDR3: CASSPQGGVAEAFF
size: NA; D: TRBD1; V: TRBV5-1; J: TRBJ2-5; length: 15; DNA: TGCGCCAGCAGCTTGGGCGACAGGGGCGATGGGACCCAGTACTTC; CDR3: CASSLGDRGDGTQYF
size: NA; D: TRBD2; V: TRBV5-1; J: TRBJ2-7; length: 16; DNA: TGCGCCAGCAGCTTGGCCAATCGCGGGGGTCAGGCGGGGCAGTACTTC; CDR3: CASSLANRGGQAGQYF
size: NA; D: NA; V: TRBV6-5; J: TRBJ1-2; length: 13; DNA: TGTGCCAGCAGAAAACTCGGGGGTAACGGCTACACCTTC; CDR3: CASRKLGGNGYTF
size: many; D: NA; V: TRBV6-6; J: TRBJ1-1; length: 13; DNA: TGTGCCAGCAACCTAAGGGGTTCCACTGAAGCTTTCTTT; CDR3: CASNLRGSTEAFF
size: NA; D: TRBD2; V: TRBV5-1; J: TRBJ2-7; length: 14; DNA: TGCGCCAGCAGCTTTAGCGGGGGGGCCTACGAGCAGTACTTC; CDR3: CASSFSGGAYEQYF
size: NA; D: TRBD2; V: TRBV2; J: TRBJ2-3; length: 15; DNA: TGTGCCAGCAGCGGACTAGCGGGGGGAACAGATACGCAGTATTTT; CDR3: CASSGLAGGTDTQYF
size: NA; D: NA; V: TRBV7-8; J: TRBJ2-3; length: 15; DNA: TGTGCCAGCAGCGTAAACCCCGGTGAGACAGATACGCAGTATTTT; CDR3: CASSVNPGETDTQYF
size: NA; D: NA; V: TRBV5-1; J: TRBJ1-4; length: 13; DNA: TGCGCCAGCAGCGTGAACGGAGATGAAAAACTGTTTTTT; CDR3: CASSVNGDEKLFF
size: few; D: TRBD2; V: TRBV5-5; J: TRBJ2-1; length: 18; DNA: TGTGCCAGCAGCAACCCGGGACTAGCGGGGGGGGTCTCCAATGAGCAGTTCTTC; CDR3: CASSNPGLAGGVSNEQFF
size: NA; D: NA; V: TRBV5-6; J: TRBJ1-3; length: 14; DNA: TGTGCCAGCAGCTTGTTCGGGGCTGGAAACACCATATATTTT; CDR3: CASSLFGAGNTIYF
size: NA; D: NA; V: TRBV20-1; J: TRBJ1-5; length: 11; DNA: TGCAGTGCGAAATACGGCCCGGGGCAGCATTTT; CDR3: CSAKYGPGQHF
size: NA; D: NA; V: TRBV11-2; J: TRBJ1-2; length: 14; DNA: TGTGCCAGCAGCTTATCCGGACTCAACTATGGCTACACCTTC; CDR3: CASSLSGLNYGYTF
size: NA; D: TRBD2; V: TRBV5-1; J: TRBJ2-1; length: 15; DNA: TGCGCCAGCAGCTTGGGGCGGGGGGCTCCTAATGAGCAGTTCTTC; CDR3: CASSLGRGAPNEQFF